This T cell receptor (beta chain) was captured by sequencing in a study of blood T cell repertoires in COVID-19. Study in general: Specimens from acute and convalescent COVID-19 originated in the United States, Italy and Spain. PBMCs, B-cell-depleted T cells, or T cells provided the cDNA or gDNA that made up the material.

In the source study's methods: It was from reference gene primer amplification that nucleated cell counts were estimated. TCRdb's table, derived via immunoSEQ multiplex PCR, lists solely in-frame clones and lacks some. V and J calls and clone size come straight from that table; D and trimming were deduced from the DNA. Here the sample spans hundreds of thousands of clones, 85% being singletons. Germline CDR1 and CDR2: SGHRS and YFSETQ. This CDR3 is built from 13 residues. Trimming pared 0 bases from V and 7 bases from J, leaving 8 bases between. This rearrangement joins TRBV5-1 to TRBJ2-1; perhaps TRBD2 as D (6 bases). The receptor's source is a woman under 30 with acute or convalescent COVID-19. The sequencing input was peripheral blood. The CDR3 sequence is CASSLASVNEQFF. The CDR3 nucleotides read TGCGCCAGCAGCTTGGCTAGCGTGAATGAGCAGTTCTTC.